The clone carrying this T cell receptor (beta chain) was seen a few times. A multiplex PCR was run with 60 Vbeta primers and 13 Jbeta primers. In the authors' methods: Per a later analysis, the number of unique TCR beta chains was roughly 80 million, of which around 10 million were shared. Clones were sequenced by immunoSEQ multiplex PCR, and TCRdb holds only the in-frame ones, with some missing. The V and J calls and clone size come from that table; D and trimming were worked out from the DNA. The profile covers roughly 140,000 clones, with over 60% appearing a single time and 6.5% to 7% taken by the ten largest. The sample belongs to a study of cytomegalovirus exposure and HLA in healthy donors. Looking at the study overall: Within an early data release were 85 million or so unique TCRs drawn from HLA-typed donors.

The TCR comes from a man aged 40-49 years in good health and CMV-seropositive. Material for sequencing was PBMCs.

CDR3 protein: CASTSSPSKNIQYF. The CDR3 bases are TGTGCCAGCACCTCTAGTCCCTCCAAAAACATTCAGTACTTC. J is TRBJ2-4 and V is TRBV7-2; D remains ambiguous. The CDR3 extends over 14 amino acids. Trimming pared 7 bases from V and 2 bases from J, leaving 12 bases between. Per the germline V gene, CDR1 is SGHTA and CDR2 is FQGNSA.